The present TCR beta chain was sequenced within a study of cytotoxic CD8 clonotypes in ibrutinib-treated CLL (dated by TCRdb to the early 2020s). In the study overall: The cohort included more than 14 treatment-naive and about a dozen relapsed/refractory patients; approximately 17 were IGHV unmutated. Partial responses were observed in approximately 24 patients and complete responses in 2; after a median follow-up of around 68 months, remission was maintained in 15 or so patients and progression was observed in about twelve. Response samples were obtained after a median of 12 months of treatment, with a range of roughly 6 to 40 months. On average, each sample had some 250,000 productive templates and almost 95,000 productive rearrangements. Longitudinal samples were obtainable from about 30% of the roughly 90 participants in the trial. Cryopreserved peripheral blood mononuclear cells were collected at three points: before therapy, at response, and at either sustained remission or disease progression.

For TCR beta library preparation, around 1.8 micrograms of genomic DNA were extracted from the cryopreserved PBMCs. High-throughput TCR beta sequencing was performed on longitudinal blood samples from CLL patients receiving ibrutinib monotherapy. Patients were enrolled in a phase 2 open-label single-center ibrutinib monotherapy trial. A MiSeq instrument was used for deep resolution sequencing, which targeted depths ranging from 1 in 1 million up to 1 in 200,000 T cells, with coverage averaging 10x for each clonotype. TCR beta libraries were generated with the immunoSEQ hsTCRB Kit. The study's own analysis went as follows. ImmunoSEQ Data Assistant and ImmunoSEQ Analyzer were used for data analysis, and V, D and J genes were assigned according to IMGT definitions. Clonality, which ranges from 0 to 1, was calculated as one minus the normalized Shannon entropy of productive rearrangement frequencies. Only overrepresented clonotypes making up at least 0.05% of the repertoire of each patient were included in the public clonotype analysis. Repertoires from some 13 age-matched healthy donors in immuneACCESS were used as clonality controls. Drawn from immuneACCESS, this table holds only the in-frame rearrangements with V and J called that TCRdb kept. Clones are partly lost; checked studies trace under half to an unresolved V gene and leave the rest unexplained. V and J calls and clone size are copied from that table; D and trimming were computed from the DNA. For this sample there are over 25,000 clones; around three fifths appear just once. The ten most abundant clones make up 11% to 15% of the sample.

CDR1 and CDR2 are drawn from the germline V gene: SGDLS, YYNGEE. CDR3 length: 15 amino acids, cysteine to phenylalanine. Just the 45-base CDR3 DNA is kept, in frame starting at base 1. V loses 4 bases, J loses 5 bases, and the germline ends lie 18 bases apart. Results and caveats for the whole study, not just this receptor: Sampling times were not matched between sustained-remission and progressing patients, and lymph node repertoires were not studied. Baseline clonality exceeded that of age-matched healthy donors and correlated strongly with circulating CD8+ T-cell counts. Clonality rose at ibrutinib response, remained stable during sustained remission, and dropped back toward baseline at progression. Public clonotypes were found to be uncommon and were observed to contract or remain stable during treatment; the increase in clonality was shown to reflect expansion of private clonotypes at ibrutinib response.

Concerning this clone itself: Its cognate antigen has yet to be identified. Per-base qualities were not stored, and no clone one base away is much larger.

The sequence was collected from a human donor with chronic lymphocytic leukemia. Sequenced here: PBMCs, sampled before ibrutinib treatment. The sequence is built from TRBV9 and TRBJ1-1; the D segment cannot be called with confidence. The CDR3 sequence is CASSFREEGRTEAFF. The sequenced DNA: TGTGCCAGCAGCTTCCGGGAGGAGGGCCGGACTGAAGCTTTCTTT. Reference TRBV9 and TRBJ1-1 proteins supply the regions before and after the CDR3; the full variable domain is: DSGVTQTPKHLITATGQRVTLRCSPRSGDLSVYWYQQSLDQGLQFLIQYYNGEERAKGNILERFSAQQFPDLHSELNLSSLELGDSALYFCASSFREEGRTEAFFGQGTRLTVV.